A single sample gave rise to the 5 T cell receptor beta chains below, sequenced in a study of molecular identifiers for immune sequencing clone quantification. Using its own MiXCR run on the PCR reads, TCRdb lists one record per CDR3 protein. The table records a few hundred thousand distinct CDR3 sequences, roughly 25% of them present only once. The specimen sequenced was naive CD8+ T cells from blood, with Jurkat cell RNA spiked in. The subset is: FACS-sorted CD8+CD4-CCR7+CD45RA+ naive T cells. These receptors came from a human donor in good health. Some libraries in this study had Jurkat cell RNA spiked in.

This clonotype turned up a few times. The chain combines TRBV27 with TRBJ2-2; D remains ambiguous. The CDR3 is 15 residues long. V was shortened by 3 bases and J by 3 bases, with 11 bases between the two germline ends. The germline gives CDR1 MNHEY, CDR2 SMNVEV (reference sequence). This CDR3 reads CASSFRPFYTGELFF. The DNA for the CDR3 is TGTGCCAGCAGTTTTCGGCCCTTCTACACCGGGGAGCTGTTTTTT.

This clonotype was seen a handful of times. CDR3 in amino acids: CASSGGQGGSWYEQYF. For the CDR3, the DNA is TGTGCCAGCAGTGGGGGACAGGGGGGCTCGTGGTACGAGCAGTACTTC. The chain recombines TRBV2 with TRBJ2-7, with 11 bases fitting TRBD1. The CDR3 is 16 amino acids. The germline gives CDR1 SNHLY, CDR2 FYNNEI. Germline trimming cut 4 bases from V and 4 bases from J; bases unmatched to any gene: 9.

The J gene is TRBJ1-2, the V gene TRBV13; 11 bases are a match to TRBD1. This CDR3 is built from 15 residues. Germline lookup yields CDR1 PRHDT and CDR2 FYEKMQ (reference sequence). V lost 5 bases to trimming and J lost 6 bases; unmatched junction nucleotides: 8. CDR3: CASSTQGQGADGYTF. The DNA for the CDR3 is TGTGCCAGCAGCACCCAAGGACAGGGGGCTGATGGCTACACCTTC.

This clonotype has more than one count but fewer than ten. This chain links TRBV21-1 with TRBJ2-1. TRBV21-1 is labeled a pseudogene. There are 19 residues in the CDR3. CDR3 amino acids: CASSKPGPNRRSSHNEQFF. Here the CDR3 DNA reads TGTGCCAGCAGCAAACCGGGACCCAACCGCCGGTCCTCACACAATGAGCAGTTCTTC.

As regards this clonotype: This sequence may be a read error, since a much larger clone differs from it by one base. This chain uses TRBV5-1 with TRBJ1-1, with D hard to call. Germline values: CDR1 SGHRS, CDR2 YFSETQ. This CDR3 comprises 12 residues. CDR3 DNA sequence: TGCACCAGCAGCTTAATGGACACTGAAGCTTTCTTT. Encoded protein: CTSSLMDTEAFF. Drawing the rest from reference TRBV5-1 and TRBJ1-1, the complete variable domain is KAGVTQTPRYLIKTRGQQVTLSCSPISGHRSVSWYQQTPGQGLQFLFEYFSETQRNKGNFPGRFSGRQFSNSRSEMNVSTLELGDSALYLCTSSLMDTEAFFGQGTRLTVV.